The TCR beta chain under discussion was sequenced for a study of response to subunit inactivated influenza vaccine. Germline-derived CDR1 and CDR2 are MNHGY and SVAAGI. J was trimmed by 5 bases and V by 6 bases; bases with no gene match: 8. The CDR3 length is 16 residues. TCRdb re-called the RT-PCR reads with MiXCR, one entry per CDR3 protein. The sample has 450,000 to 600,000 distinct CDR3 sequences; under 8.5% are singletons. The origin of this receptor is a man aged 45 to 70 who received an inactivated influenza vaccine. This material consisted of PBMCs from blood, taken about 23 months after vaccination. J is TRBJ2-5 and V is TRBV6-9, with TRBD2 identical over 14 bases. CDR3 DNA: TGTGCCAGCAGCTCGACTAGCGGGGGGGCCGAGGAGACCCAGTACTTC. It is translated as CASSSTSGGAEETQYF.